This T cell receptor beta chain comes out of a study of cytomegalovirus exposure and HLA in healthy donors. Study-wide findings and caveats: Immune exposure information comprised only CMV serostatus. Some V segments, TRBV6-2 and TRBV6-3 among them, were indistinguishable and were therefore excluded.

The PCR had 60 Vbeta and 13 Jbeta primers. Profiling relied on immunoSEQ multiplex PCR, and the TCRdb table lists in-frame clones only, not all of them. This sample has some 130,000 clones; approximately 80% occur once, and the top ten carry 2% to 3%. Remarks on this clone: Its antigen is as yet unknown.

The CDR3 extends over 18 amino acids. J was trimmed by 0 bases and V by 3 bases; bases with no gene match: 10. The V gene's germline CDR1 is SGDLS and CDR2 YYNGEE. The sample was PBMCs. This chain joins TRBV9 and TRBJ1-1; TRBD1 agrees at 11 bases. The receptor's source is a man in his fifties or sixties in good health and CMV-seronegative. CDR3 nucleotide sequence: TGTGCCAGCAGCGCCGGGACAGGGGGTTCTACGATGAACACTGAAGCTTTCTTT. This encodes CASSAGTGGSTMNTEAFF.